The sample holds a few counts of the clone carrying this T cell receptor (beta chain). What it binds is not known. TCRdb re-called the RT-PCR reads with MiXCR, one entry per CDR3 protein. The sample carries 610,000 or so distinct CDR3 sequences, around 15% recorded once. This entry belongs to a study of response to subunit inactivated influenza vaccine. Findings and caveats of the study: There was a suggestion from the authors that each seasonal influenza vaccination recruits few new T cells.

The CDR3 sequence is 16 residues long. V lost 4 bases to trimming and J lost 4 bases, with 18 bases between them. Germline V lookup: CDR1 SEHNR, CDR2 FQNEAQ (reference sequence). The V call is TRBV7-9, the J call TRBJ2-3, with a possible D match to TRBD1 (6 bases). The source material was PBMCs from blood, sampled approximately 12 days after vaccination. This TCR derives from a middle-aged man who received an inactivated influenza vaccine. In nucleotides, the CDR3 is TGTGCCAGCAGCTCCGCGAGGGTGCCAGGGGCAGATACGCAGTATTTT. Its translation is CASSSARVPGADTQYF.